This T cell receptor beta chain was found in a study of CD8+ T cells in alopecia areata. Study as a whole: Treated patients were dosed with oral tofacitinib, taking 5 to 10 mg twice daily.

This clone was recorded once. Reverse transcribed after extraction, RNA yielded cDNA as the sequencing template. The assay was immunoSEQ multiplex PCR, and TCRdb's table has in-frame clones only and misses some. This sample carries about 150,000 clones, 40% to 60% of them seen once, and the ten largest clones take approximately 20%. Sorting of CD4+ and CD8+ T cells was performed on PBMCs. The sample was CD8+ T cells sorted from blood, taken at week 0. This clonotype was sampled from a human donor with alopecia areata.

The CDR3 here is CSVEGDSARSYEQYF. The CDR3 DNA reads TGCAGCGTTGAAGGGGACAGCGCTCGCTCCTACGAGCAGTACTTC. This chain joins TRBV29-1 and TRBJ2-7, with 7 bases aligning to TRBD1. CDR3 length: 15 residues. CDR1 is SQVTM, CDR2 ANQGSEA, per germline. V shed 1 base, J shed 0 bases, and the junction held 6 bases outside the gene matches.